This T cell receptor (beta chain) emerged from a study of shared clonotypes between healthy human individuals. For this clone: Its cognate antigen is unknown.

The germline V gene has CDR1 ENHRY and CDR2 SYGVKD. The CDR3 length is 13 residues. Trimming stripped 4 bases from V and 4 bases from J, with 11 bases between. Overall study results and limits: Against clonotypes common to all four donors, non-shared ones had lower generation probabilities. The study's rarefaction showed incomplete sorted-subset sequencing despite large depth.

The data were produced by immunoSEQ multiplex PCR, yet TCRdb's version contains in-frame clones alone and is incomplete. The repertoire holds about 1.1 million clones, with 75% to 85% as singletons. The study enrolled healthy HIV-negative adults without recent acute infections or vaccinations as donors. The sequenced sample was memory CD4+ T cells from PBMCs. Indicated subset: CD45RA-negative fraction. This TCR came from a man younger than 35 in good health. Some clones in this sample may be carry-over from other donors' samples. The chain couples TRBV10-3 to TRBJ2-7; D call uncertain. The CDR3 nucleotides read TGTGCCATCAGTGGGCTGATATCTTACGAGCAGTACTTC. Residues: CAISGLISYEQYF.